The entry below gives a single T cell receptor (beta chain) sequence along with its context. The antigen this receptor binds is unknown. No base qualities exist here, and no much larger clone lies one base off it. This entry comes from a study of blood T cells in healthy people across ages (dated by TCRdb to 2013 to 2016). About the full investigation: In model experiments, template switching captured roughly one uniquely barcoded TCR beta cDNA molecule for every two T cells. To avoid experimental bias, donors of different ages were distributed randomly across sequencing lanes. Donors were grouped into four age groups: young (average roughly 17 years), middle-aged (over 35), aged (around 56) and long-lived (about 82). To track age-related changes in TCR beta repertoire diversity, the study relied on deep sequencing normalized with unique cDNA molecular identifiers. For two donors (one aged 18 to 30 and one aged 80 or older), the study analyzed two additional independent replicas of 1 million unique cDNA reads from the same blood draw.

Here V drops 6 bases and J drops 7 bases, and the junction holds 20 bases not matched to any gene. Inclusive of the bounding cysteine and phenylalanine, the CDR3 is 18 residues long. The DNA shown is the 54-base CDR3, in frame from base 1. The germline V gene provides CDR1 LGHNA and CDR2 YSLEER. Systemically healthy Caucasian individuals from Russia, approximately 39 in total and aged roughly 6 to 95 years, were included as donors. Approximately 9 milliliters of peripheral blood were collected from each donor into EDTA-treated Vacutainer tubes. Ficoll-Paque density-gradient centrifugation was used to isolate PBMCs, with at least 7 million obtained per sample. Total RNA, at least 6 micrograms per sample, was extracted from PBMCs with Trizol reagent. For every donor, an aliquot of PBMCs went through flow cytometry to measure the percentages of naive CD45RAhigh/CD27high T cells. Library prep was done by 5' RACE. Data came from an Illumina HiSeq 2500. The second PCR ran for about 6 to 11 cycles and used a J-beta primer mix along with a sample-barcoded 5' primer. A template-switch 5' adaptor carrying 12 random nucleotides introduced a unique molecular identifier onto each TCR beta cDNA molecule. Each sample yielded at least 3 million CDR3-containing paired-end reads. First-strand cDNA synthesis was performed from all RNA using the Mint cDNA synthesis kit, with priming by a TRBC-specific oligonucleotide. All cDNA was treated with uracil-DNA glycosylase and then went through a first 18-cycle PCR with the universal primers M1SS and BC2_uni_R. The authors processed their data as follows. Normalization of each sample was performed by random selection of 1 million high-quality reads, each carrying a distinct molecular identifier. Instead of being binned into consensus sequences, reads with shared molecular identifiers were discarded. CDR3 identification, clonotype clustering and error correction used MiTCR with a Q25 quality threshold and the strictest error-elimination algorithm. A nonparametric unseen species model using Euler transformation provided a lower-bound estimate of total TCR beta diversity. Starting from the raw public reads, TCRdb applied fastp trimming at Q25, assembled clones with MiXCR and retained in-frame beta chains. Identical CDR3 proteins give one entry, which carries the most common genes and DNA. For this entry, the V and J calls and clone size follow TCRdb and not the study's own pipeline. Within this sample are roughly 2 million distinct CDR3 sequences, with roughly 52% of them counted one time only. Approximately 2.1% of the sample goes to the ten largest clones.

Broad study findings and their caveats: Estimates of total diversity based on one million sequenced T cells were considered lower bounds and underestimates. The long-lived group showed more naive CD4+ T cells, fewer expanded clones and increased TCR diversity than the aged group, suggesting age selection. Observed TCR beta diversity correlated strongly with the percentage of naive T cells measured by flow cytometry. Because the CMV infection status of the donors was unknown, age-related changes in expanded clonotypes may potentially have been confounded. Observed TCR beta diversity per million T cells fell roughly linearly with age, and a significant reduction was already apparent by age about 38. Because profiling used bulk unsorted PBMCs, naive and antigen-experienced compartments could not be compared conclusively.

The material sequenced was blood. The chain was built from TRBV4-3 and TRBJ1-4, with 7 bases in between that match TRBD1. The receptor was derived from a woman aged 40 to 50 in good health. The CDR3 region has the sequence CASSLTPAGGNLGEKLFF. The sequence in DNA is TGCGCCAGCAGTCTCACCCCGGCAGGGGGTAATCTGGGTGAAAAACTGTTTTTT.